This TCR beta chain was captured in a study of T-cell memory formation after mild COVID-19. Each CDR3 protein gets one entry after TCRdb re-called the 5' RACE reads with MiXCR. The table records about 210,000 distinct CDR3 sequences, around 25% of them present only once. There are a few counts of this clonotype. V lost 1 base to trimming and J lost 12 bases; unmatched junction nucleotides: 17. CDR1 and CDR2 from the germline V gene are SGHAT and FQNNGV. This CDR3 is built from 18 residues. The rearrangement links TRBV11-2 to TRBJ2-1; 11 nucleotides align to TRBD2. The material sequenced was PBMCs or a T cell subset sorted from them (not recorded which). This sequence originates from an adult woman who had mild COVID-19 (a few samples of this study predate the infection). Cell type and time point are not known. CDR3 sequence reads: CASSLAVTSGSTMRGQFF. The CDR3 coding sequence is TGTGCCAGCAGCTTAGCCGTTACTAGCGGGAGTACAATGAGGGGGCAGTTCTTC.